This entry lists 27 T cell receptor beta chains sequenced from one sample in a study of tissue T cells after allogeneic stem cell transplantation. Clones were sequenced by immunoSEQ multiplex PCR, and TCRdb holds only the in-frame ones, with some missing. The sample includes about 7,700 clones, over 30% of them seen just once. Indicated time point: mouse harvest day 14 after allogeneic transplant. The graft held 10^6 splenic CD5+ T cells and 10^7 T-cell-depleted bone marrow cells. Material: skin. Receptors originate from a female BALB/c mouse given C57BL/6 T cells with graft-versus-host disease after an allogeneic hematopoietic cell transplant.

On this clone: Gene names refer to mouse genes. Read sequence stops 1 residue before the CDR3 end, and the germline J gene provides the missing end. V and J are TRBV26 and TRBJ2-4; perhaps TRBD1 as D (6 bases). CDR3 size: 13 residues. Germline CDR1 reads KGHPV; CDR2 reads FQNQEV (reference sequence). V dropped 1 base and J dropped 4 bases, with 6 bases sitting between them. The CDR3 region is CASSLYRENTLYF. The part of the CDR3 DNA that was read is TGTGCCAGCAGTCTGTACAGGGAAAACACCTTGTAC. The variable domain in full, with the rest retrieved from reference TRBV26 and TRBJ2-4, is NSKVIQTPRYLVKGQGQKAKMRCIPEKGHPVVFWYQQNKNNEFKFLINFQNQEVLQQIDMTEKRFSAECPSNSPCSLEIQSSEAGDSALYLCASSLYRENTLYFGAGTRLSVL.

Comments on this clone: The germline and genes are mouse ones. This CDR3 is CAWSLTGGLGGNTLYF. Incomplete CDR3 DNA: TGTGCCTGGAGTCTGACTGGGGGGTTGGGGGGAAACACCTTGTAC. J is TRBJ2-4 and V is TRBV31; 10 bases match TRBD2. Read data end 1 residue before the CDR3 end; the end is taken from the germline J gene. V was pared by 0 bases and J by 5 bases, with 8 bases of the junction left unmatched. This CDR3 is built from 16 residues. Germline CDR1 GKSSPN, CDR2 SITVG.

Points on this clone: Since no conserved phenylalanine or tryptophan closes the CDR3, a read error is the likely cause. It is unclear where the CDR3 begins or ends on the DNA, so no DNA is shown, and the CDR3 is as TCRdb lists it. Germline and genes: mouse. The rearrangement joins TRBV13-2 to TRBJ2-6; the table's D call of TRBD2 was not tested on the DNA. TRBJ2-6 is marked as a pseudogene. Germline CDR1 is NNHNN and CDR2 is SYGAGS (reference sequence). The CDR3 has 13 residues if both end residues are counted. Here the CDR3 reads CASEGGSALALTD.

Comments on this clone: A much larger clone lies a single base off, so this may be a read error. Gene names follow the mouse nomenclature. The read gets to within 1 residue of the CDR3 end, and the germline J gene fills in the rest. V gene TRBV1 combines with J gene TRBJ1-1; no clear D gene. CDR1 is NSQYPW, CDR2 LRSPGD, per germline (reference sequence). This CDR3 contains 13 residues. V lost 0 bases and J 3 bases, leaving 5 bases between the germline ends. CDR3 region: CTCSADLDTEVFF. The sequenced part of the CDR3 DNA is TGCACCTGCAGTGCAGATCTCGACACAGAAGTCTTC.

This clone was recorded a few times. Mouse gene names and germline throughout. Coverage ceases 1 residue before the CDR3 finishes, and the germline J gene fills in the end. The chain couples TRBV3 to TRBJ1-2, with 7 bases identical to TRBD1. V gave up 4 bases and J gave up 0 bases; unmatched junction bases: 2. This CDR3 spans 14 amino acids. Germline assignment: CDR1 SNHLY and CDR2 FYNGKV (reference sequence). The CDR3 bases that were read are TGTGCCAGCAGCTCCGGGACAGCAAACTCCGACTACACC. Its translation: CASSSGTANSDYT. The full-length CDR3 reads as CASSSGTANSDYTF. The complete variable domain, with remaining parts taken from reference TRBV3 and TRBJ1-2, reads GPKVLQIPSHQIIDMGQMVTLNCDPVSNHLYFYWYKQILGQQMEFLVNFYNGKVMEKSKLFKDQFSVERPDGSYFTLKIQPTALEDSAVYFCASSSGTANSDYTFGSGTRLLVI.

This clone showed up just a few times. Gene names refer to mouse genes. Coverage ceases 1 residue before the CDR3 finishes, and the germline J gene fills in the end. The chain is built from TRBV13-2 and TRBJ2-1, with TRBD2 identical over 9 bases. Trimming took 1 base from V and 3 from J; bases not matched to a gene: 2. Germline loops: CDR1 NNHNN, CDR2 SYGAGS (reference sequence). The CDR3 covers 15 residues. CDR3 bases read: TGTGCCAGCGGTGATCGACTGGGGGCCTATGCTGAGCAGTTC. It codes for CASGDRLGAYAEQF. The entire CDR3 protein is CASGDRLGAYAEQFF.

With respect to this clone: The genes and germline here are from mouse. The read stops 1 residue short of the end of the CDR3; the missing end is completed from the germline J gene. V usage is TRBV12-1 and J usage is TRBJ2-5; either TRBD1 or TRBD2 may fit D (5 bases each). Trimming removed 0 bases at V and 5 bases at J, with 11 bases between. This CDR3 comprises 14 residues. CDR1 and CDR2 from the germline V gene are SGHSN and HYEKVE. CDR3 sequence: CASSLDPGTDTQYF. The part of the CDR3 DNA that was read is TGTGCCAGCTCTCTCGACCCAGGGACAGACACCCAGTAC. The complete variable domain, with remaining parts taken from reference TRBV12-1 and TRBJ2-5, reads DSGVVQSPRHIIKEKGGRSVLTCIPISGHSNVVWYQQTLGKELKFLIQHYEKVERDKGFLPSRFSVQQFDDYHSEMNMSALELEDSAMYFCASSLDPGTDTQYFGPGTRLLVL.

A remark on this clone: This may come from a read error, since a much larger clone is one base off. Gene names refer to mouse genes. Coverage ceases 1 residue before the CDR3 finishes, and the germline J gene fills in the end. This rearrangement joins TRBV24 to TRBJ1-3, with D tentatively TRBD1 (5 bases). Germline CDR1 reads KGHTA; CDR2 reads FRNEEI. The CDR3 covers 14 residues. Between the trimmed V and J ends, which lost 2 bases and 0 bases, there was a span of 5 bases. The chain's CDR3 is CASSLGGSGNTLYF. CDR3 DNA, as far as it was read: TGTGCCAGCAGTCTGGGGGGTTCTGGAAATACGCTCTAT.

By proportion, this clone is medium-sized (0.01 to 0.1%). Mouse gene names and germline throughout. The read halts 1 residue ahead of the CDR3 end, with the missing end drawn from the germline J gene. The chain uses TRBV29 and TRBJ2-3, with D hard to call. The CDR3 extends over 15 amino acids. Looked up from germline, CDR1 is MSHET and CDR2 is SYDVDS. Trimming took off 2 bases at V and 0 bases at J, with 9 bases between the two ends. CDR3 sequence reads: CASSLEVLSAETLYF. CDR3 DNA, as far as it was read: TGTGCTAGCAGTTTAGAGGTCCTGAGTGCAGAAACGCTGTAT.

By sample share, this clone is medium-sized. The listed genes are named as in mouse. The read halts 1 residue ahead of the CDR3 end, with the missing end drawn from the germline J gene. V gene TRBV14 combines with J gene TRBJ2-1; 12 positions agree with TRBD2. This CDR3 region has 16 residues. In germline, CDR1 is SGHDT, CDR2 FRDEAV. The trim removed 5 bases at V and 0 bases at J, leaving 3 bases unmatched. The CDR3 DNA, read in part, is TGTGCCAGCAGCTCGACTGGGGGGGCTAACTATGCTGAGCAGTTC. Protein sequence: CASSSTGGANYAEQF. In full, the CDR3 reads CASSSTGGANYAEQFF.

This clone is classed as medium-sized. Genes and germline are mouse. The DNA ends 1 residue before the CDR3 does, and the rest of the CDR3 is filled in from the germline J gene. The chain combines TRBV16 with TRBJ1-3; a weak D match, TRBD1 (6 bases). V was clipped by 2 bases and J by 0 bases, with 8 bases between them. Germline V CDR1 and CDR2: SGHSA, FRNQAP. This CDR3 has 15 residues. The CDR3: CASSLRDTSGNTLYF. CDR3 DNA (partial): TGTGCAAGCAGCTTACGGGACACTTCTGGAAATACGCTCTAT. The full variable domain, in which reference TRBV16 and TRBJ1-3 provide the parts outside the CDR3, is NAGVIQTPRHKVTGKGQEATLWCEPISGHSAVFWYRQTIVQGLEFLTYFRNQAPIDDSGMPKERFSAQMPNQSHSTLKIQSTQPQDSAVYLCASSLRDTSGNTLYFGEGSRLIVV.

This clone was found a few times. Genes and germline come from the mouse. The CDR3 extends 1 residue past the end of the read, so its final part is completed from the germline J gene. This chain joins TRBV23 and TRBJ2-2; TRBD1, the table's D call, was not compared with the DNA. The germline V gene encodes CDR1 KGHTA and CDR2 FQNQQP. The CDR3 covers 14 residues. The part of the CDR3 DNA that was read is TGCTCCCACCGGGACAGGGGGAACACCGGGCAGCTCTAC. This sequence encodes CSHRDRGNTGQLY. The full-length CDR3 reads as CSHRDRGNTGQLYF.

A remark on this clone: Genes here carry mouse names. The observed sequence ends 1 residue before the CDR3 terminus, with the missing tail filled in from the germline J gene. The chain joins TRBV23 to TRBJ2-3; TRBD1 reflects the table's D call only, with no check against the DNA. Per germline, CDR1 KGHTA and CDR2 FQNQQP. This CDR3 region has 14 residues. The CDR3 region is CSSRRDSSAETLYF. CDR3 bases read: TGCTCCAGCAGACGGGACAGTAGTGCAGAAACGCTGTAT.

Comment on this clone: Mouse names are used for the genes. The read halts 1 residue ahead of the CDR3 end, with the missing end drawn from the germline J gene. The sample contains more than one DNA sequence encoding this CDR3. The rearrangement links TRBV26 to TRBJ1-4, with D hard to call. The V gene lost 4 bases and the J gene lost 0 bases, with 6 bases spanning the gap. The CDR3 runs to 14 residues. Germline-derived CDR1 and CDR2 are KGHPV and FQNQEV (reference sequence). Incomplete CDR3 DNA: TGTGCCAGCAGTCCACAAATTTCCAACGAAAGATTATTT. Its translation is CASSPQISNERLF. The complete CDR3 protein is CASSPQISNERLFF.

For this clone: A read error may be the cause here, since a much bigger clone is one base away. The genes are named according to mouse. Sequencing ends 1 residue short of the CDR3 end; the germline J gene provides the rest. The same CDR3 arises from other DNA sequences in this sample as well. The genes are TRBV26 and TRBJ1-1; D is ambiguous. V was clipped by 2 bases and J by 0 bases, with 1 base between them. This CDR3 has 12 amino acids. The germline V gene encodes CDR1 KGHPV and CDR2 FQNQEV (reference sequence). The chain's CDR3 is CASSLTNTEVFF. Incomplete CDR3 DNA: TGTGCCAGCAGTCTGACAAACACAGAAGTCTTC.

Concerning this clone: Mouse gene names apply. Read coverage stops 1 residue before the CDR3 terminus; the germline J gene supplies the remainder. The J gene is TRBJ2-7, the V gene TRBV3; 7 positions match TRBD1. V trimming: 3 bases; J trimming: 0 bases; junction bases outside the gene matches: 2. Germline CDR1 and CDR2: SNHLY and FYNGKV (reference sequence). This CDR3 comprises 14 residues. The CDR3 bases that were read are TGTGCCAGCAGCTTGGGACAGAGCTCCTATGAACAGTAC. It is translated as CASSLGQSSYEQY. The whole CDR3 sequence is CASSLGQSSYEQYF.

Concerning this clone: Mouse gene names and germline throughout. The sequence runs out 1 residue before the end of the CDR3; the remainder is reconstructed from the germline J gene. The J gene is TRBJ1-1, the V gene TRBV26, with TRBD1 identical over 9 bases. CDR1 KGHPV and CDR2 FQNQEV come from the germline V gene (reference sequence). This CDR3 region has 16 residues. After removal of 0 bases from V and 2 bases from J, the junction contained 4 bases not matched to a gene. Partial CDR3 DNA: TGTGCCAGCAGTCTGTCGACGGGACAGGGCAACACAGAAGTCTTC. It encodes CASSLSTGQGNTEVF. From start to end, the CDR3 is CASSLSTGQGNTEVFF.

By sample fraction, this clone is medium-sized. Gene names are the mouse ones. CDR3 bases read: TGTGCCAGCCACCGGGACAGGTCCTATGAACAGTAC. It codes for CASHRDRSYEQY. The entire CDR3 is CASHRDRSYEQYF. This chain uses TRBV26 with TRBJ2-7; 8 bases map to TRBD1. The read terminates 1 residue before the CDR3 end, so the remaining end is supplied by the germline J gene. Trimming at V came to 8 bases and at J to 1 base, leaving 4 bases not matched to a gene. The length of the CDR3 is 13 residues. Germline CDR1 reads KGHPV; CDR2 reads FQNQEV (reference sequence).

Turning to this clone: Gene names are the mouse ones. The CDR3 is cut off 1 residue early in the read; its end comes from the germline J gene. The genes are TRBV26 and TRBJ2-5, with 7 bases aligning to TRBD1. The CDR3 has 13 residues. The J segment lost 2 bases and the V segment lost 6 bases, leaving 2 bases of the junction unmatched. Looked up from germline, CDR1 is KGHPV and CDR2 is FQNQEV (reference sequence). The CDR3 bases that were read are TGTGCCAGCAGGACAGGGTTCCAAGACACCCAGTAC. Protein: CASRTGFQDTQY. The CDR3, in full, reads CASRTGFQDTQYF.

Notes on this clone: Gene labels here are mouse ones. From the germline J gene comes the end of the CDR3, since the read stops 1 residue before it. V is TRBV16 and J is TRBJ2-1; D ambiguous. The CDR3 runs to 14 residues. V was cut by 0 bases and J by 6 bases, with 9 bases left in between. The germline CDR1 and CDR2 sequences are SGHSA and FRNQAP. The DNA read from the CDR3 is TGTGCAAGCAGCTTAGATCTTGTCTTTGCTGAGCAGTTC. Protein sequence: CASSLDLVFAEQF. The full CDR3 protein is CASSLDLVFAEQFF.

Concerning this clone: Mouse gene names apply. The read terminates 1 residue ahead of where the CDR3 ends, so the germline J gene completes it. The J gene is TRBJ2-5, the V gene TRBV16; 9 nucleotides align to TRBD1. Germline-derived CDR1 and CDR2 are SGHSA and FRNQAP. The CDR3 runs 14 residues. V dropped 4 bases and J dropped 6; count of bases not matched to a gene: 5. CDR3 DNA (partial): TGTGCAAGCAGCTCAACAGGGGGCGGGGACACCCAGTAC. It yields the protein CASSSTGGGDTQY. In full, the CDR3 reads CASSSTGGGDTQYF.

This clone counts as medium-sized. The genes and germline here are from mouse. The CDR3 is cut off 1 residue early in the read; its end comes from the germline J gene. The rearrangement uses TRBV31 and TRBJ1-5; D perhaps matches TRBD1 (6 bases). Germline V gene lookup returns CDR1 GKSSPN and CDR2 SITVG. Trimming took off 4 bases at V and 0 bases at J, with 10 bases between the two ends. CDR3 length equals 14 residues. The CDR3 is CAWTGTNNNQAPLF. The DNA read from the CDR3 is TGTGCCTGGACCGGGACAAATAACAACCAGGCTCCGCTT.

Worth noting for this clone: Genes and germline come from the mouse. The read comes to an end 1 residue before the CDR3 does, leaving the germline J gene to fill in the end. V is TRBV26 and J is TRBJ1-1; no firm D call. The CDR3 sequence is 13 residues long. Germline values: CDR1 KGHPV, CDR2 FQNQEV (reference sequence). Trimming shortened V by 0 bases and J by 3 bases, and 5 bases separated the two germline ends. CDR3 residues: CASSLSQDTEVFF. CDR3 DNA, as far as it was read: TGTGCCAGCAGTCTGTCGCAGGACACAGAAGTCTTC.

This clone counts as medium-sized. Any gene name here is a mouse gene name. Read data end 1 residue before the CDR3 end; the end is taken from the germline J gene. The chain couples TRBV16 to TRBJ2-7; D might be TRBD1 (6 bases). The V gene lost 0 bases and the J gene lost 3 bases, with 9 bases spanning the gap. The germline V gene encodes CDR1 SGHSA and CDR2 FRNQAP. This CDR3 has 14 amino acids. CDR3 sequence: CASSLEGHNYEQYF. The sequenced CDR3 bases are TGTGCAAGCAGCTTAGAGGGACACAACTATGAACAGTAC.

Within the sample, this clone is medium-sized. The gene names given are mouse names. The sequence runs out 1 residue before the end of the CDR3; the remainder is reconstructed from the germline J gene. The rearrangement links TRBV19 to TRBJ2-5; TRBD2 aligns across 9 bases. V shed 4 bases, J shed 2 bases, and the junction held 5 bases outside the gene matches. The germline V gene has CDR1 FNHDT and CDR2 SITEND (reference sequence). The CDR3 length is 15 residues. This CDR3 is CASSQDWGAQDTQYF. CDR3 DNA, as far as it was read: TGTGCCAGCAGTCAGGACTGGGGAGCCCAAGACACCCAGTAC.

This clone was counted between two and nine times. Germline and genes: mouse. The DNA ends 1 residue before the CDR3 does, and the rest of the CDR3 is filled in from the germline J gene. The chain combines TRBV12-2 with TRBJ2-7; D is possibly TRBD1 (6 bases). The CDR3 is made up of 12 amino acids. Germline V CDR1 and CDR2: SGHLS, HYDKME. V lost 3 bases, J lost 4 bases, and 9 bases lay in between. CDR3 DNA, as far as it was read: TGTGCCAGCTCTTATCAGGGGTATGAACAGTAC. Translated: CASSYQGYEQY. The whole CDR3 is CASSYQGYEQYF.

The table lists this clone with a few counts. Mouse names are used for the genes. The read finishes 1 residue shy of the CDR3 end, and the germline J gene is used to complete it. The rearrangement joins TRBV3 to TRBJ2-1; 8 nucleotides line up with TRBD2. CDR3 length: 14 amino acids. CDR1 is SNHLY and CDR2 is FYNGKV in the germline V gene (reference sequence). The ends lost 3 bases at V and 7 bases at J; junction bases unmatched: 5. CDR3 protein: CASSLGGRGAEQFF. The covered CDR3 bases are TGTGCCAGCAGCTTGGGGGGGCGCGGGGCTGAGCAGTTC.